What follows is one T cell receptor (beta chain) and its context. Generated by immunoSEQ multiplex PCR, the TCRdb table keeps only in-frame clones and is missing some. This repertoire shows 270,000 or so clones, approximately 89% found once; its top ten account for approximately 5%. The data derive from a study of blood T cell repertoires in COVID-19. The CDR3 consists of 13 residues. Germline V gene lookup returns CDR1 LNHDA and CDR2 SQIVND (reference sequence). J gave up 3 bases and V 10 bases, and 3 bases lay outside the gene matches. The clonotype comes from a woman aged 35 to 49 who had recovered from COVID-19. Sequencing was carried out using peripheral blood. The chain recombines TRBV19 with TRBJ2-1; 10 bases match TRBD2. CDR3 DNA sequence: TGTGCCACCGAGCGGGGGGGCTACAATGAGCAGTTCTTC. This encodes CATERGGYNEQFF. The full variable domain, completed using reference TRBV19 and TRBJ2-1, is DGGITQSPKYLFRKEGQNVTLSCEQNLNHDAMYWYRQDPGQGLRLIYYSQIVNDFQKGDIAEGYSVSREKKESFPLTVTSAQKNPTAFYLCATERGGYNEQFFGPGTRLTVL.